This TCR beta chain stems from a study of blood T cell repertoires in COVID-19. Study information: Sites across the United States, Italy and Spain contributed samples from acute and convalescent COVID-19. The analysed material was cDNA or gDNA that came from T cells, B-cell-depleted T cells, or PBMCs.

Germline values: CDR1 SGDLS, CDR2 YYNGEE. The J segment lost 2 bases and the V segment lost 2 bases, leaving 4 bases of the junction unmatched. The CDR3 is made up of 16 amino acids. As originally analysed: Amplification of reference gene primers was used by the study to estimate nucleated cell counts. Repertoires were generated with immunoSEQ multiplex PCR, while TCRdb's copy carries only in-frame clones and drops some. From that table come the V and J calls and clone size; the DNA was used to work out D and trimming. The sample holds 200,000 to 250,000 clones, 70% to 90% seen once. The gene calls are TRBV9 and TRBJ2-6; 7 bases map to TRBD1. The sequencing input was peripheral blood. The receptor was derived from a woman in her late teens or twenties who had recovered from COVID-19. DNA for the CDR3: TGTGCCAGCAGCGTGGACAGGACAACTGGGGCCAACGTCCTGACTTTC. Its translation: CASSVDRTTGANVLTF. The variable domain in full, with the rest retrieved from reference TRBV9 and TRBJ2-6, is DSGVTQTPKHLITATGQRVTLRCSPRSGDLSVYWYQQSLDQGLQFLIQYYNGEERAKGNILERFSAQQFPDLHSELNLSSLELGDSALYFCASSVDRTTGANVLTFGAGSRLTVL.